This record concerns one T cell receptor (beta chain) sequence. No antigen is known for it. Sequencing used immunoSEQ multiplex PCR; TCRdb keeps in-frame clones, though not all of them. The data show 150,000 to 200,000 clones, almost 95% seen once. This sample stems from a study of T cell responses to AZD1222 COVID-19 vaccine. General study findings and limits: Across spike, vaccine-associated CD4 TCRs were found, dominant at 160-218 and 743-854.

Trimming took off 4 bases at V and 4 bases at J, with 16 bases between the two ends. This CDR3 spans 15 amino acids. The germline V gene encodes CDR1 SGHNT and CDR2 YYREEE (reference sequence). The specimen was peripheral blood, collected on day 0 of AZD1222 vaccination. The chain carries TRBV5-4 and TRBJ2-3; D remains unclear. The origin of this receptor is an adult in good health. CDR3 DNA: TGTGCCAGCAGCCAAGGGATCGGAGAGGCAGATACGCAGTATTTT. Its translation is CASSQGIGEADTQYF.